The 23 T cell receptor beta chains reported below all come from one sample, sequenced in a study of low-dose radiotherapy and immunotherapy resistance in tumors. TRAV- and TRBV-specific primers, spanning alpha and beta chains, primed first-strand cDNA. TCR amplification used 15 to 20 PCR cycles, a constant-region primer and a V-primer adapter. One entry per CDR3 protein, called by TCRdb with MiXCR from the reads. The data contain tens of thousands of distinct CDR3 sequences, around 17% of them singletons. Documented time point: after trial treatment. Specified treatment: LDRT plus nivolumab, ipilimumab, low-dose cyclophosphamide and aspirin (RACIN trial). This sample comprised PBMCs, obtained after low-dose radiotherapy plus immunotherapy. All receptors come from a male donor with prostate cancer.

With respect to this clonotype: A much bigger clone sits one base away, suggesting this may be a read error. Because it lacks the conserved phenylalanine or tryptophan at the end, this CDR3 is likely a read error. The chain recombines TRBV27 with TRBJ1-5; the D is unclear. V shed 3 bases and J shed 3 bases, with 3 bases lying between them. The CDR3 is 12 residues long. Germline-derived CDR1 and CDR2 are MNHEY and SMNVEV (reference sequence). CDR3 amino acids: CASSFYNQPQHS. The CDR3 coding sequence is TGTGCCAGCAGTTTCTACAATCAGCCCCAGCATTCT.

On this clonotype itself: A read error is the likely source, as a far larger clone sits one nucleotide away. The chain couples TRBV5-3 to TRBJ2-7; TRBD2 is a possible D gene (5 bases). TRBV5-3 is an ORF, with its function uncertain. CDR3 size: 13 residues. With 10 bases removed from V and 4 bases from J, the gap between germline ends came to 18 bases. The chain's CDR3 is CACSLEAHYEQYF. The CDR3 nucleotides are TGTGCCTGCAGCTTGGAGGCACATTACGAGCAGTACTTC.

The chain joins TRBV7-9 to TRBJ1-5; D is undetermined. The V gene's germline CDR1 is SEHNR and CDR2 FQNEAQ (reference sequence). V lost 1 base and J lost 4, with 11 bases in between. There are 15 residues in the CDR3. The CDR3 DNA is TGTGCCAGCAGCTTAGTGGAACCGCAGAATCAGCCCCAGCATTTT. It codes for CASSLVEPQNQPQHF.

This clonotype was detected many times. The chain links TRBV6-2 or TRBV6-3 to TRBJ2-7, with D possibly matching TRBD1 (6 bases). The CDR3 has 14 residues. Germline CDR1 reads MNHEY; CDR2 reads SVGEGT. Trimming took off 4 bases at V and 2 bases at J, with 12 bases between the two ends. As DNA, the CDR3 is TGTGCCAGCAGTTCGCGGACAGCAACCTACGAGCAGTACTTC. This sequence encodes CASSSRTATYEQYF.

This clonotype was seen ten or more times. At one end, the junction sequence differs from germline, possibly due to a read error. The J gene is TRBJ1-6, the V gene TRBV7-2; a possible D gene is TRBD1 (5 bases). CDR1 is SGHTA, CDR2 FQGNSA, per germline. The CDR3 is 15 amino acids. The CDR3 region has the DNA TGTGCCAGCAGATTAGGGGCAGTTTATAATTCACCCCTCCACTTT. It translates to CASRLGAVYNSPLHF.

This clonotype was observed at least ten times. CDR3 nucleotide sequence: TGCGCCAGCAGCGCCGGACAGCAGGGTGGCTACACCTTC. It codes for CASSAGQQGGYTF. The chain recombines TRBV5-1 with TRBJ1-2, with D possibly TRBD1 on 6 matching bases. This CDR3 comprises 13 residues. V was clipped by 4 bases and J by 7 bases, with 14 bases between them. The germline V gene encodes CDR1 SGHRS and CDR2 YFSETQ. Looking up the rest from reference TRBV5-1 and TRBJ1-2 gives the full variable domain: KAGVTQTPRYLIKTRGQQVTLSCSPISGHRSVSWYQQTPGQGLQFLFEYFSETQRNKGNFPGRFSGRQFSNSRSEMNVSTLELGDSALYLCASSAGQQGGYTFGSGTRLTVV.

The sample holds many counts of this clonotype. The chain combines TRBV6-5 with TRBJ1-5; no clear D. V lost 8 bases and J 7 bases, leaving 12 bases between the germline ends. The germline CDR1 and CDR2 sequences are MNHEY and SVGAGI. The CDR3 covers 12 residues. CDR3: CASCGLGQPQHF. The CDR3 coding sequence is TGTGCCAGCTGTGGGTTGGGGCAGCCCCAGCATTTT.

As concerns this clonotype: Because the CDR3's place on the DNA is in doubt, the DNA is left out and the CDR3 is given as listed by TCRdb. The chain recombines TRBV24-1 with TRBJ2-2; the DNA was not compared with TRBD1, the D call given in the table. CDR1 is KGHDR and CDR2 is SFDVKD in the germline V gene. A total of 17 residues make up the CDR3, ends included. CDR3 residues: CATSAPGPGELFFFFFF.

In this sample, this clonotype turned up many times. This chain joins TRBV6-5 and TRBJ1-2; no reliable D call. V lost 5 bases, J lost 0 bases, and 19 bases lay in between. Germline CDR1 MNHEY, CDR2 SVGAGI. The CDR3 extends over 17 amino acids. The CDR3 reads CASSARSSGRTNYGYTF. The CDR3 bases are TGTGCCAGCAGTGCGAGATCGAGCGGGAGAACTAACTATGGCTACACCTTC.

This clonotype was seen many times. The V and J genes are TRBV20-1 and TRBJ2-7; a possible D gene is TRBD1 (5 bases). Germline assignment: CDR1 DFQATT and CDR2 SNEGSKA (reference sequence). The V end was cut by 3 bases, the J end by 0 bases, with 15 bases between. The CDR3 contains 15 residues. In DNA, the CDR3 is TGCAGTGCTAGTCAAAGGGGTGCTAACTCCTACGAGCAGTACTTC. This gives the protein CSASQRGANSYEQYF.

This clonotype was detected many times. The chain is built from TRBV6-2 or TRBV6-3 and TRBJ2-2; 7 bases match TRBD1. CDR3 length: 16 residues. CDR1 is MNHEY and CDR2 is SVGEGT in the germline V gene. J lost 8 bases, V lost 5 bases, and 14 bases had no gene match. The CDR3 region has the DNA TGTGCCAGCAGTGAAGACGCGACAGGGTTAACTGGGGAGCTGTTTTTT. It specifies CASSEDATGLTGELFF.

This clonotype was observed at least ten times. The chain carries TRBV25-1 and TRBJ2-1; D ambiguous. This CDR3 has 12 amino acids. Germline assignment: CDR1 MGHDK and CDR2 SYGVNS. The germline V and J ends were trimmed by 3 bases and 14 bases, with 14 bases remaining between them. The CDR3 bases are TGTGCCAGCAGTGATGGGATAGCCGGAGAGTTCTTC. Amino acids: CASSDGIAGEFF.

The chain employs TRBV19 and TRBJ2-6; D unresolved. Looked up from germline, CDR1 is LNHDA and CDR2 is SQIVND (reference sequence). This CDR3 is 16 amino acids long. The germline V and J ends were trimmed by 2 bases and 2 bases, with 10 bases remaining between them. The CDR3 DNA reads TGTGCCAGTAGTATACTCCACTCCACTGGGGCCAACGTCCTGACTTTC. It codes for CASSILHSTGANVLTF.

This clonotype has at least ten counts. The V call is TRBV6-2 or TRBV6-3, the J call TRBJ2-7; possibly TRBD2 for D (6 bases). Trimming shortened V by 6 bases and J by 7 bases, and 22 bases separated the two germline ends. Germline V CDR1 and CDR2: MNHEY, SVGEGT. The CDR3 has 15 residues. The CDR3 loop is CASSSLAGLRGEQYF. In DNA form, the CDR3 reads TGTGCCAGCAGCTCCCTCGCGGGGCTCCGAGGGGAGCAGTACTTC.

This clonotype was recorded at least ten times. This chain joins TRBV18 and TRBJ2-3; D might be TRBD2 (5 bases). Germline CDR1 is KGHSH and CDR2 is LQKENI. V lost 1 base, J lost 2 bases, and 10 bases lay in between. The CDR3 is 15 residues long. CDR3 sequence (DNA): TGTGCCAGCTCACCACGGGGAGCGATCACAGATACGCAGTATTTT. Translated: CASSPRGAITDTQYF.

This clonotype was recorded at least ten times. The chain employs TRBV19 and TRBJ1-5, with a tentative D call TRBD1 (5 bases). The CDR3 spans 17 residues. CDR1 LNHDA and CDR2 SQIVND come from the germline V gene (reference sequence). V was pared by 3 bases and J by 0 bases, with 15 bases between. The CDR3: CASSMVRQGLSNQPQHF. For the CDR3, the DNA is TGTGCCAGTAGTATGGTCCGGCAGGGCCTTAGCAATCAGCCCCAGCATTTT.

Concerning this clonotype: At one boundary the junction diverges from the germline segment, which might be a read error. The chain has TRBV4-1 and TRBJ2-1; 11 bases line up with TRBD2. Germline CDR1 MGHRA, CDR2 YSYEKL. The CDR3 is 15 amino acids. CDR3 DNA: TGTGCCAGCAGCCAAGCTCTAGCGGGAGGCGATGAGCAGTTCTTC. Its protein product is CASSQALAGGDEQFF.

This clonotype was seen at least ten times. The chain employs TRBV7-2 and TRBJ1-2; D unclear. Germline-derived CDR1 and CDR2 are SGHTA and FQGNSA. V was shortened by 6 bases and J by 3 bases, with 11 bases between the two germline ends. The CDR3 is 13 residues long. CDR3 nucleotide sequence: TGTGCCAGCAGACCCGACGGACACTATGGCTACACCTTC. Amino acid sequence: CASRPDGHYGYTF. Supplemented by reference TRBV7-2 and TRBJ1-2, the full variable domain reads GAGVSQSPSNKVTEKGKDVELRCDPISGHTALYWYRQSLGQGLEFLIYFQGNSAPDKSGLPSDRFSAERTGGSVSTLTIQRTQQEDSAVYLCASRPDGHYGYTFGSGTRLTVV.

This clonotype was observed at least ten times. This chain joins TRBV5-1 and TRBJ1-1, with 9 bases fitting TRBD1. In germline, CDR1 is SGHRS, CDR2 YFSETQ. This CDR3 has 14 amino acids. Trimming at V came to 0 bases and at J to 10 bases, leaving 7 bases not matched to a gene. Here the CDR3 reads CASSLEYLGQGAFF. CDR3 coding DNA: TGCGCCAGCAGCTTGGAATATTTGGGACAGGGAGCTTTCTTT.

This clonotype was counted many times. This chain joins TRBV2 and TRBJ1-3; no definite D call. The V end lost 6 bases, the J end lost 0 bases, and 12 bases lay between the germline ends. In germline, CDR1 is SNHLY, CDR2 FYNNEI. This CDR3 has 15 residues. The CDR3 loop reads CASRTGSVSGNTIYF. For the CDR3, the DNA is TGTGCCAGCAGGACCGGGAGCGTCTCTGGAAACACCATATATTTT.

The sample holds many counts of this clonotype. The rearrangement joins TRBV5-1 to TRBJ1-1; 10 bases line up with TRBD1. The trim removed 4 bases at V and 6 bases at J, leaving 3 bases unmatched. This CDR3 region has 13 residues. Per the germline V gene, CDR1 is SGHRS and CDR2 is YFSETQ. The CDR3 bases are TGCGCCAGCAGCGTCGGACAGGGGGCTGAAGCTTTCTTT. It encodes CASSVGQGAEAFF.

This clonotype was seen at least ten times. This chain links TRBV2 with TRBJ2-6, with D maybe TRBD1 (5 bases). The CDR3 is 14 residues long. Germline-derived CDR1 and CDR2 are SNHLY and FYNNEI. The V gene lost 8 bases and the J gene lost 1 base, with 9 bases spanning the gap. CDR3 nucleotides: TGTGCCAGCCGCAGGGAATCTGGGGCCAACGTCCTGACTTTC. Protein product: CASRRESGANVLTF.

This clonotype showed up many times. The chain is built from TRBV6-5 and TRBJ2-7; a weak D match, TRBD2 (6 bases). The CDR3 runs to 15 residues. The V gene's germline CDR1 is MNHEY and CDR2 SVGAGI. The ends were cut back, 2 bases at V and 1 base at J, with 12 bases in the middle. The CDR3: CASSYGLASSYEQYF. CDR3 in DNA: TGTGCCAGCAGTTACGGGCTAGCGTCTTCCTACGAGCAGTACTTC.